The 20 T cell receptor beta chains below come from one sample, sequenced in a study of T cell clonality in common variable immunodeficiency. Sequencing was performed with immunoSEQ multiplex PCR; in TCRdb, only in-frame clones are kept and a portion is missing. The sample contains roughly 58,000 clones, none of them singletons. The sample comprised peripheral blood mononuclear cells. Source of these receptors: a person between 18 and 75 years old in good health.

The sample holds many counts of this clone. The read ends 3 residues early relative to the CDR3; the germline J gene fills the gap. The chain links TRBV6-2 or TRBV6-3 to TRBJ2-6; TRBD1 aligns across 8 bases. The V and J ends lost 6 bases and 1 base, in that order; junction bases with no gene match: 8. The CDR3 has 17 residues. Germline V gives CDR1 MNHEY, CDR2 SVGEGT. The CDR3 bases that were read are TGTGCCAGCAGCTCGGACAGGGTAATGTCTGGGGCCAACGTC. Protein sequence: CASSSDRVMSGANV. The whole CDR3 is CASSSDRVMSGANVLTF.

This clone was seen many times. The sequence runs out 3 residues before the end of the CDR3; the remainder is reconstructed from the germline J gene. V gene TRBV6-1 combines with J gene TRBJ1-1; a possible D gene is TRBD1 (6 bases). The CDR3 runs 13 residues. Trimming cost V 2 bases and J 6 bases, with 10 bases left between them. CDR1 is MNHNS, CDR2 SASEGT, per germline. The DNA read from the CDR3 is TGTGCCAGCAGTGAATCGAGGGGGTCTGAA. Protein sequence: CASSESRGSE. The entire CDR3 protein reads CASSESRGSEAFF.

The sample holds a few counts of this clone. The CDR3 sequence: CASSEEVRGAYGYTF. CDR3 DNA, as far as it was read: TGTGCCAGCAGTGAAGAGGTCAGGGGAGCCTATGGC. V gene TRBV2 combines with J gene TRBJ1-2, with D perhaps matching TRBD1 (6 bases). The read ends 3 residues early relative to the CDR3; the germline J gene fills the gap. CDR1 and CDR2 from the germline V gene are SNHLY and FYNNEI. This CDR3 comprises 15 residues. V was cut by 1 base and J by 4 bases, with 13 bases left in between.

This clone was observed many times. The CDR3 end is not reached by the read, which stops 3 residues before it; the germline J gene fills it in. This chain connects TRBV5-4 to TRBJ1-1; tentatively, D is TRBD1 (5 bases). V lost 4 bases and J 1 base, leaving 11 bases between the germline ends. Germline CDR1 SGHNT, CDR2 YYREEE (reference sequence). CDR3 size: 14 residues. The CDR3 sequence is CASSPPRANTEAFF. The CDR3 bases that were read are TGTGCCAGCAGCCCCCCCAGGGCGAACACTGAA. Based on the CDR3 plus reference TRBV5-4 and TRBJ1-1, the full variable domain is ETGVTQSPTHLIKTRGQQVTLRCSSQSGHNTVSWYQQALGQGPQFIFQYYREEENGRGNFPPRFSGLQFPNYSSELNVNALELDDSALYLCASSPPRANTEAFFGQGTRLTVV.

This clone came up many times. The sequenced CDR3 bases are TGTGCCTGGCAAGACAGGGGAACTTACGAG. Translating gives CAWQDRGTYE. The CDR3 as a whole reads CAWQDRGTYEQYF. This chain connects TRBV30 to TRBJ2-7, with 8 bases identical to TRBD1. The CDR3 end falls 3 residues outside the read, so it is completed with the germline J gene. Germline values: CDR1 GTSNPN, CDR2 SVGIG (reference sequence). This CDR3 has 13 amino acids. Losses at the gene ends were 5 bases for V and 4 bases for J; bases not matched to a gene: 7. The variable domain in full, with the rest retrieved from reference TRBV30 and TRBJ2-7, is SQTIHQWPATLVQPVGSPLSLECTVEGTSNPNLYWYRQAAGRGLQLLFYSVGIGQISSEVPQNLSASRPQDRQFILSSKKLLLSDSGFYLCAWQDRGTYEQYFGPGTRLTVT.

The table lists this clone with many counts. The CDR3 end lies 3 residues beyond the end of the read and is filled in from the germline J gene. The chain links TRBV5-1 to TRBJ1-1; D remains ambiguous. V was clipped by 1 base and J by 1 base, with 8 bases between them. Germline loops: CDR1 SGHRS, CDR2 YFSETQ. The CDR3 spans 14 residues. The CDR3 DNA, read in part, is TGCGCCAGCAGCTTGCCTTCCGGGAACACTGAA. Its translation is CASSLPSGNTE. The full CDR3 protein reads CASSLPSGNTEAFF.

Many counts were recorded for this clone. The read terminates 3 residues before the CDR3 end, so the remaining end is supplied by the germline J gene. The chain is built from TRBV7-9 and TRBJ2-2; D possibly corresponds to TRBD2 (6 bases). CDR1 and CDR2 (germline): SEHNR, FQNEAQ (reference sequence). Trimming took 11 bases from V and 9 from J, leaving 22 bases between them. The CDR3 contains 14 residues. Partial CDR3 DNA: TGTGCCGGGCGAGATCGGGACTCGTTGCGGGAG. Protein product: CAGRDRDSLRE. The whole CDR3 region reads CAGRDRDSLRELFF.

This clone was found a few times. With the read ending 3 residues before the CDR3 end, the germline J gene is used to fill in that end. The genes are TRBV19 and TRBJ2-1; TRBD2 matches at 11 bases. This CDR3 has 19 residues. V lost 5 bases and J lost 8; bases outside the gene matches: 20. The germline V gene encodes CDR1 LNHDA and CDR2 SQIVND (reference sequence). CDR3 DNA, as far as it was read: TGTGCCAGTAGTTCCAATCCGATGACTAGCGGGATATCAGGGGATGAG. It encodes CASSSNPMTSGISGDE. The whole CDR3 protein reads CASSSNPMTSGISGDEQFF.

This clone was picked up many times. The CDR3 end is not reached by the read, which stops 3 residues before it; the germline J gene fills it in. This sequence joins TRBV19 and TRBJ1-1; D remains unclear. Germline V gene sequence: CDR1 LNHDA, CDR2 SQIVND (reference sequence). Between the trimmed V and J ends, which lost 1 base and 0 bases, there was a span of 6 bases. The CDR3 is 14 amino acids. CDR3 region: CASSIGQVNTEAFF. The sequenced part of the CDR3 DNA is TGTGCCAGTAGTATAGGGCAAGTGAACACTGAA. Filled out from reference TRBV19 and TRBJ1-1, the complete variable domain reads DGGITQSPKYLFRKEGQNVTLSCEQNLNHDAMYWYRQDPGQGLRLIYYSQIVNDFQKGDIAEGYSVSREKKESFPLTVTSAQKNPTAFYLCASSIGQVNTEAFFGQGTRLTVV.

By share, this clone ranks as medium-sized. The read ends 3 residues shy of where the CDR3 ends; the end is completed using the germline J gene. The sample contains more than one DNA sequence encoding this CDR3. V usage is TRBV30 and J usage is TRBJ2-2; D gene ambiguous. Germline V CDR1 and CDR2: GTSNPN, SVGIG (reference sequence). This CDR3 contains 13 residues. V was clipped by 0 bases and J by 1 base, with 3 bases between them. The sequenced CDR3 bases are TGTGCCTGGAGTGTACAGAACACCGGGGAG. This codes for CAWSVQNTGE. The CDR3 in full is CAWSVQNTGELFF.

The sample holds many counts of this clone. CDR3 DNA (partial): TGTGCCAGCAGCCAAGATCCAGGGGCGGGTGAGACC. This translates into CASSQDPGAGET. The CDR3, in full, reads CASSQDPGAGETQYF. This chain joins TRBV4-2 and TRBJ2-5; maybe TRBD1 (6 bases). The read halts 3 residues ahead of the CDR3 end, with the missing end drawn from the germline J gene. CDR3 length: 15 residues. Germline V gene sequence: CDR1 LGHNA, CDR2 YNFKEQ. V lost 0 bases and J lost 5, with 13 bases in between.

This clone has ten or more counts. The read comes to an end 3 residues before the CDR3 does, leaving the germline J gene to fill in the end. This chain joins TRBV6-1 and TRBJ2-3; D remains unclear. The CDR3 consists of 14 residues. Germline loops: CDR1 MNHNS, CDR2 SASEGT. The V end was cut by 3 bases, the J end by 6 bases, with 13 bases between. The CDR3 is CASSDQPEGDTQYF. The sequenced part of the CDR3 DNA is TGTGCCAGCAGTGACCAGCCCGAAGGGGATACG.

There are many counts of this clone. Sequencing ends 3 residues short of the CDR3 end; the germline J gene provides the rest. The chain combines TRBV6-1 with TRBJ2-7; no clear D gene. This CDR3 spans 13 amino acids. Trimming shortened V by 2 bases and J by 2 bases, and 7 bases separated the two germline ends. Germline V gives CDR1 MNHNS, CDR2 SASEGT. This CDR3 reads CASSERQTYEQYF. The CDR3 DNA, read in part, is TGTGCCAGCAGTGAAAGGCAAACCTACGAG.

This clone was seen at least ten times. The read gets to within 3 residues of the CDR3 end, and the germline J gene fills in the rest. The chain has TRBV30 and TRBJ1-1, with 9 bases lining up with TRBD1. V shed 3 bases and J 2 bases; nucleotides not matched to a gene: 1. The CDR3 is made up of 13 amino acids. Germline V gene sequence: CDR1 GTSNPN, CDR2 SVGIG (reference sequence). The CDR3 is CAWRQGANTEAFF. The sequenced CDR3 bases are TGTGCCTGGAGACAGGGGGCAAACACTGAA.

This clone was detected ten times or more. Read sequence stops 3 residues before the CDR3 end, and the germline J gene provides the missing end. The V gene is TRBV19, the J gene TRBJ2-1, with D possibly TRBD1 on 5 matching bases. The V gene lost 3 bases and the J gene lost 0 bases, with 6 bases spanning the gap. The CDR3 consists of 14 residues. CDR1 is LNHDA and CDR2 is SQIVND in the germline V gene (reference sequence). The sequenced part of the CDR3 DNA is TGTGCCAGTAGTATCGACAGCTCCTACAATGAG. Encoded protein: CASSIDSSYNE. The entire CDR3 protein is CASSIDSSYNEQFF. The whole variable domain, remainder taken from reference TRBV19 and TRBJ2-1, is DGGITQSPKYLFRKEGQNVTLSCEQNLNHDAMYWYRQDPGQGLRLIYYSQIVNDFQKGDIAEGYSVSREKKESFPLTVTSAQKNPTAFYLCASSIDSSYNEQFFGPGTRLTVL.

In its sample, this clone was seen many times. The CDR3 end is not reached by the read, which stops 3 residues before it; the germline J gene fills it in. The V and J genes are TRBV27 and TRBJ2-1, with D possibly matching TRBD1 (6 bases). This CDR3 spans 14 amino acids. V dropped 5 bases and J dropped 8 bases, with 16 bases sitting between them. Germline-derived CDR1 and CDR2 are MNHEY and SMNVEV (reference sequence). The CDR3 bases that were read are TGTGCCAGCAGTCCCCTGAGCAGGGGCGATGAG. Translation: CASSPLSRGDE. The full-length CDR3 reads as CASSPLSRGDEQFF.

This clone was recorded many times. Read coverage stops 3 residues before the CDR3 terminus; the germline J gene supplies the remainder. The genes are TRBV9 and TRBJ2-6; D possibly corresponds to TRBD1 (6 bases). Per germline, CDR1 SGDLS and CDR2 YYNGEE. The CDR3 runs to 19 residues. Trimming stripped 0 bases from V and 0 bases from J, with 16 bases between. The CDR3 bases that were read are TGTGCCAGCAGCGTAGACCGGGGACAAGGATTCTCTGGGGCCAACGTC. It translates to CASSVDRGQGFSGANV. The CDR3 in its entirety is CASSVDRGQGFSGANVLTF.

This clone was counted only a few times. The read falls 3 residues short of the CDR3 end, and the missing part is taken from the germline J gene. The chain employs TRBV20-1 and TRBJ2-7, with 11 bases aligning to TRBD2. Germline V lookup: CDR1 DFQATT, CDR2 SNEGSKA (reference sequence). This CDR3 is built from 16 residues. The trim removed 3 bases at V and 2 bases at J, leaving 9 bases unmatched. The DNA read from the CDR3 is TGCAGTGCTAGCTTTCTTTTAGCGGGAGGGGCCTACGAG. It encodes CSASFLLAGGAYE. The CDR3 reads in full as CSASFLLAGGAYEQYF.

This clone was picked up many times. CDR3 bases read: TGTGCCACAGGGGGCAACGGCCTTAGCAATCAGCCC. Translation gives CATGGNGLSNQP. The whole CDR3 protein reads CATGGNGLSNQPQHF. The rearrangement links TRBV19 to TRBJ1-5; 8 bases fit TRBD1. Read sequence stops 3 residues before the CDR3 end, and the germline J gene provides the missing end. The J segment lost 0 bases and the V segment lost 10 bases, leaving 8 bases of the junction unmatched. The CDR3 sequence is 15 residues long. Germline V gene lookup returns CDR1 LNHDA and CDR2 SQIVND (reference sequence). Using reference TRBV19 and TRBJ1-5 for the parts outside the CDR3, the full variable domain is DGGITQSPKYLFRKEGQNVTLSCEQNLNHDAMYWYRQDPGQGLRLIYYSQIVNDFQKGDIAEGYSVSREKKESFPLTVTSAQKNPTAFYLCATGGNGLSNQPQHFGDGTRLSIL.

This clone appeared many times. The read finishes 3 residues shy of the CDR3 end, and the germline J gene is used to complete it. V and J are TRBV7-2 and TRBJ2-1; TRBD2 aligns across 8 bases. The J segment lost 8 bases and the V segment lost 2 bases, leaving 8 bases of the junction unmatched. From germline, CDR1 is SGHTA and CDR2 FQGNSA. The CDR3 length is 15 residues. CDR3 bases read: TGTGCCAGCAGCTTATACAGCGGGAGTGACGATGAG. This translates into CASSLYSGSDDE. The entire CDR3 reads CASSLYSGSDDEQFF. The full variable domain, rest sourced from reference TRBV7-2 and TRBJ2-1, is GAGVSQSPSNKVTEKGKDVELRCDPISGHTALYWYRQSLGQGLEFLIYFQGNSAPDKSGLPSDRFSAERTGGSVSTLTIQRTQQEDSAVYLCASSLYSGSDDEQFFGPGTRLTVL.